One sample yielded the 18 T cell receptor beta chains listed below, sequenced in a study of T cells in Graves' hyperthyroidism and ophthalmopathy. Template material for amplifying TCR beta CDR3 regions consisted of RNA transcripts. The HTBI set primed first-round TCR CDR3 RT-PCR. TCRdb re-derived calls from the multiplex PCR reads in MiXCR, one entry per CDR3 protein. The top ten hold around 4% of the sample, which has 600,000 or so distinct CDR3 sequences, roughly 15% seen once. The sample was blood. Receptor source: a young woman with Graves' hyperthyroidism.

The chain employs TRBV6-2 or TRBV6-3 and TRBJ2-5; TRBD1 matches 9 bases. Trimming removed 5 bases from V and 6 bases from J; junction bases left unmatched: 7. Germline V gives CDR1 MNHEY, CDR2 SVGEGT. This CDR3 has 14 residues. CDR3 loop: CASSGPGTGQTQYF. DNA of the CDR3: TGTGCCAGCAGTGGGCCGGGGACAGGGCAGACCCAGTACTTC.

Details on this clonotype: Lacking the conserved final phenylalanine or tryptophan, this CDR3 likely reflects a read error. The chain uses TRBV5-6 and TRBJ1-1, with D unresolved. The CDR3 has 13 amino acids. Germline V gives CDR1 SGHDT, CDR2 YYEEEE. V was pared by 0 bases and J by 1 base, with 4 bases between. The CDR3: CASSLGANTEAFL. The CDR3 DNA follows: TGTGCCAGCAGCTTGGGGGCGAACACTGAAGCTTTCCTT.

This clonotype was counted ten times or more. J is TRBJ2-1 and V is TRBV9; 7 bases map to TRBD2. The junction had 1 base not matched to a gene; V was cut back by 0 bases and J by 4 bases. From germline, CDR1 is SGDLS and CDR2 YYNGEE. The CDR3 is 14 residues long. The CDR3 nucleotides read TGTGCCAGCAGCGTAGAACTAGCGTACAATGAGCAGTTCTTC. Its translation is CASSVELAYNEQFF.

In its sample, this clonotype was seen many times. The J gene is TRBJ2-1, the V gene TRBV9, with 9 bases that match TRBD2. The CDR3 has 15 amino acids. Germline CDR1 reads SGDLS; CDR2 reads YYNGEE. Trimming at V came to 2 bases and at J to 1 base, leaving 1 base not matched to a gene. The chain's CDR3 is CASSVSGRSYNEQFF. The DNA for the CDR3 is TGTGCCAGCAGCGTTAGCGGGAGATCCTACAATGAGCAGTTCTTC.

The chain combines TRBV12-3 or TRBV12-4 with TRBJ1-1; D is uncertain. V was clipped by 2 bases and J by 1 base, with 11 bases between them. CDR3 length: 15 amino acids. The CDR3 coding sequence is TGTGCCAGCAGTTTAAGGTCAGGAACGAACACTGAAGCTTTCTTT. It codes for CASSLRSGTNTEAFF.

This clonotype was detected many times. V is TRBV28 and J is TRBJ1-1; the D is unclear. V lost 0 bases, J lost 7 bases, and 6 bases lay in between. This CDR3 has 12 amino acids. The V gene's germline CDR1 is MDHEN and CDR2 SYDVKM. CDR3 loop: CASSLWAGEAFF. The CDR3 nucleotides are TGTGCCAGCAGTTTATGGGCAGGTGAAGCTTTCTTT.

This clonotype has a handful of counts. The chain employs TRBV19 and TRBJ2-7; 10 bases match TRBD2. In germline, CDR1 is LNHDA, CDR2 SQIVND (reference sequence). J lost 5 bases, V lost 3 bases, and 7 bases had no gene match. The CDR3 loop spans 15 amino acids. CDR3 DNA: TGTGCCAGTAGTATCCGTCTAGCGGGAGAAAACGAGCAGTACTTC. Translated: CASSIRLAGENEQYF.

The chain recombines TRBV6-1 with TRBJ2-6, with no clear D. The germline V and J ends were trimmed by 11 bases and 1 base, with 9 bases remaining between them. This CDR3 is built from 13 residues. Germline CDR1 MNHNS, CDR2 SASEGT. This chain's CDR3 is CAYLPSGANVLTF. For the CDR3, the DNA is TGTGCCTATCTCCCTTCTGGGGCCAACGTCCTGACTTTC.

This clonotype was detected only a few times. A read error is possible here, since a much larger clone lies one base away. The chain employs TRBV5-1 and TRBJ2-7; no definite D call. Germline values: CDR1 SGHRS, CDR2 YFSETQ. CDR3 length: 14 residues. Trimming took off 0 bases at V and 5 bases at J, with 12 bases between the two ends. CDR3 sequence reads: CASSLAEIRHEQYF. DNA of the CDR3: TGCGCCAGCAGCTTGGCCGAGATTCGCCACGAGCAGTACTTC.

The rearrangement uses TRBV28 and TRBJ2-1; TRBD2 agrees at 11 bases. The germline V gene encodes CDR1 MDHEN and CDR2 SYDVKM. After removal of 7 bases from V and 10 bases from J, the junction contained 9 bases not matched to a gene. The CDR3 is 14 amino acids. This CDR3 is CASKIAGGGAEQFF. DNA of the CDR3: TGTGCCAGCAAGATAGCGGGAGGGGGGGCAGAGCAGTTCTTC. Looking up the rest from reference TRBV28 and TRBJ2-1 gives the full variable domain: DVKVTQSSRYLVKRTGEKVFLECVQDMDHENMFWYRQDPGLGLRLIYFSYDVKMKEKGDIPEGYSVSREKKERFSLILESASTNQTSMYLCASKIAGGGAEQFFGPGTRLTVL.

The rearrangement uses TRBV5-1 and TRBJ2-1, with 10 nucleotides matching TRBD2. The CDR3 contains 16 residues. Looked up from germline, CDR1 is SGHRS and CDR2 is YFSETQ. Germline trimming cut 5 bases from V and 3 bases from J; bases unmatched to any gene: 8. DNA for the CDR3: TGCGCCAGCAGATCGGTAGCGGGAGGTAACTACAATGAGCAGTTCTTC. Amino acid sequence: CASRSVAGGNYNEQFF.

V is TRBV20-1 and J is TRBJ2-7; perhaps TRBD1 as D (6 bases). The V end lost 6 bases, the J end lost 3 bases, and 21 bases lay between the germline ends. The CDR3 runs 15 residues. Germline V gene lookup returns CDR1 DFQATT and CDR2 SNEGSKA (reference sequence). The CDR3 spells CSAILPGQALYEQYF. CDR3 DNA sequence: TGCAGTGCCATACTCCCGGGACAAGCCCTCTACGAGCAGTACTTC.

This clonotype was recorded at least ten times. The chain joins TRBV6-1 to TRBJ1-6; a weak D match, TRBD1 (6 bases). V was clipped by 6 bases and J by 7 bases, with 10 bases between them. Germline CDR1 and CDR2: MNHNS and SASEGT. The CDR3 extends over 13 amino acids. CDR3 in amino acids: CASRGGSNSPLHF. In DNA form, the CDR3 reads TGTGCCAGCAGAGGGGGAAGCAATTCACCCCTCCACTTT.

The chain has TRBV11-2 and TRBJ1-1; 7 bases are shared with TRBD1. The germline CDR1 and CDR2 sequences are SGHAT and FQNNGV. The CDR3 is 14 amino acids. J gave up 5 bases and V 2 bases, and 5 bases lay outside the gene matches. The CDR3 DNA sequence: TGTGCCAGCAGCTTAACCGCAGGGGGTACTGAAGCTTTCTTT. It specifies CASSLTAGGTEAFF. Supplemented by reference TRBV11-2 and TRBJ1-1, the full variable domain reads EAGVAQSPRYKIIEKRQSVAFWCNPISGHATLYWYQQILGQGPKLLIQFQNNGVVDDSQLPKDRFSAERLKGVDSTLKIQPAKLEDSAVYLCASSLTAGGTEAFFGQGTRLTVV.

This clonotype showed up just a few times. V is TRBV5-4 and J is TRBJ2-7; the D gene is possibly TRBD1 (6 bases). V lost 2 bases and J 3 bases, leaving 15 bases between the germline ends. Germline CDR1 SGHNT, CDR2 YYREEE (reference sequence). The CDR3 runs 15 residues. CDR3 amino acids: CASSFGPGHDYEQYF. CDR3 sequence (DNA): TGTGCCAGCAGCTTTGGGCCGGGACACGACTACGAGCAGTACTTC.

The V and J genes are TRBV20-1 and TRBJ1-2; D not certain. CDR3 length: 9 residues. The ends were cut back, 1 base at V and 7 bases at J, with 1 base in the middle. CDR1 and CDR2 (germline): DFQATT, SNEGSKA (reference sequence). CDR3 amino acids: CSARGGYTF. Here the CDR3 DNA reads TGCAGTGCTAGAGGTGGCTACACCTTC.

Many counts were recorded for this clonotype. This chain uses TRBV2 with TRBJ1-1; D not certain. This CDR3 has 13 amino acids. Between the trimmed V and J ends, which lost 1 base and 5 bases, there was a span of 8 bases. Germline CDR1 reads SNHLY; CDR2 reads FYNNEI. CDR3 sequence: CASSEVSRTEAFF. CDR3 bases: TGTGCCAGCAGTGAAGTGTCTAGAACTGAAGCTTTCTTT.

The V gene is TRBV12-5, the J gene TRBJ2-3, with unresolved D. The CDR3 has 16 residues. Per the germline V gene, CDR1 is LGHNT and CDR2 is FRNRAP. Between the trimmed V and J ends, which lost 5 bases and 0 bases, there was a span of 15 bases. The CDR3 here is CASGPPFATSTDTQYF. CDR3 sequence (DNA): TGTGCTAGTGGTCCCCCCTTTGCGACTAGCACAGATACGCAGTATTTT.